The 3 T cell receptor beta chains presented below share a single source sample, sequenced in a study of T cells in Graves' hyperthyroidism and ophthalmopathy. RNA transcripts gave rise to amplified TCR beta CDR3 regions. When the TCR CDR3 underwent first-round RT-PCR, the HTBI primer set was used. TCRdb passed the multiplex PCR reads through MiXCR, listing each CDR3 protein once. The data hold a few hundred thousand distinct CDR3 sequences, with 13% observed a single time. The sample taken for sequencing was blood. All receptors derive from a man between 25 and 39 years old with Graves' hyperthyroidism that later progressed to Graves' ophthalmopathy.

The CDR3 DNA is TGCGCCAGCAGCTTGGGCCGCGGGCAGATAAGCTCCTATAATTCACCCCTCCACTTT. This gives the protein CASSLGRGQISSYNSPLHF. The genes are TRBV5-1 and TRBJ1-6; D is unresolved. Trimming pared 0 bases from V and 0 bases from J, leaving 16 bases between. CDR1 is SGHRS and CDR2 is YFSETQ in the germline V gene. This CDR3 is built from 19 residues.

This clonotype was found many times. This chain links TRBV7-9 with TRBJ2-3; D uncertain. The CDR3 has 17 residues. The V gene's germline CDR1 is SEHNR and CDR2 FQNEAQ (reference sequence). The ends were cut back, 0 bases at V and 2 bases at J, with 15 bases in the middle. CDR3 residues: CASSLAHFDQFTDTQYF. DNA for the CDR3: TGTGCCAGCAGCTTAGCCCATTTCGACCAATTCACAGATACGCAGTATTTT. The variable domain in full, with the rest retrieved from reference TRBV7-9 and TRBJ2-3, is DTGVSQNPRHKITKRGQNVTFRCDPISEHNRLYWYRQTLGQGPEFLTYFQNEAQLEKSRLLSDRFSAERPKGSFSTLEIQRTEQGDSAMYLCASSLAHFDQFTDTQYFGPGTRLTVL.

In this sample, this clonotype turned up many times. The CDR3 region is CASSEKLIGTGSLGGYTF. The CDR3 region has the DNA TGTGCCAGCAGTGAAAAGCTGATCGGGACAGGGTCCTTGGGAGGCTACACCTTC. V is TRBV2 and J is TRBJ1-2, with TRBD1 identical over 9 bases. Germline CDR1 is SNHLY and CDR2 is FYNNEI. The CDR3 is made up of 18 amino acids. Trimming removed 2 bases from V and 8 bases from J; junction bases left unmatched: 18. The variable domain in full, with the rest retrieved from reference TRBV2 and TRBJ1-2, is EPEVTQTPSHQVTQMGQEVILRCVPISNHLYFYWYRQILGQKVEFLVSFYNNEISEKSEIFDDQFSVERPDGSNFTLKIRSTKLEDSAMYFCASSEKLIGTGSLGGYTFGSGTRLTVV.